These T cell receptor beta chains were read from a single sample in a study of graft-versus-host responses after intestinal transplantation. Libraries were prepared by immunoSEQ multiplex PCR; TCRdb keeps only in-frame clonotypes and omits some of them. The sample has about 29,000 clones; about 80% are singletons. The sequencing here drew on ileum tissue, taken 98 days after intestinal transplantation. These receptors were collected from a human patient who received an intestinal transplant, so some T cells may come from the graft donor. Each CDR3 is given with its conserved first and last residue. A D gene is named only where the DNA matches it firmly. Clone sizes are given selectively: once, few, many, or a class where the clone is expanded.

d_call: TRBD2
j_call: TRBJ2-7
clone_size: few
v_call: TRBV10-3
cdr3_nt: TGTGCCATAAACACATACGGGACTAGCGGGGGGGCAGACGAGCAGTACTTC
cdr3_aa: CAINTYGTSGGADEQYF

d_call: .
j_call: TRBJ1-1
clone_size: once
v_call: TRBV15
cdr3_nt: TGTGCCACCAGCAGTTTTAACGGTCTTCGGCCACAAGAAGCTTTCTTT
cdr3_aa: CATSSFNGLRPQEAFF

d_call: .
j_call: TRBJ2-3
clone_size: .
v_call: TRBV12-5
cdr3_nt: TGTGCTAGTGGTTTGATACCGACGGAGACTAGCACAGATACGCAGTATTTT
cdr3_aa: CASGLIPTETSTDTQYF

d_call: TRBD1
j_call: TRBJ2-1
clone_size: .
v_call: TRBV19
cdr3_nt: TGTGCCAGTAGTATGTGGGACAGGGGCTACAATGAGCAGTTCTTC
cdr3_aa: CASSMWDRGYNEQFF

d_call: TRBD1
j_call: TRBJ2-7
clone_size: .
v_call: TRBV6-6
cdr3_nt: TGTGCCAGCAGTCCCCTGACAGGGCCCGACGAGCAGTACTTC
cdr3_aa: CASSPLTGPDEQYF

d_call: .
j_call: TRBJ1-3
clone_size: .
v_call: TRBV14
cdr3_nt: TGTGCCAGCAGCCAAGATCAGTGGGTTCGCCACCTCTCTGGAAACACCATATATTTT
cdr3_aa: CASSQDQWVRHLSGNTIYF

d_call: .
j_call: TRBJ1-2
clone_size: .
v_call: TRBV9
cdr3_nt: TGTGCCAGCAGGTCTGACCACTCCCCTTCCTATGGCTACACCTTC
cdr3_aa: CASRSDHSPSYGYTF

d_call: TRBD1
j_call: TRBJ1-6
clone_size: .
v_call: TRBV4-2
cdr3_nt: TGTGCCAGCAGCCAAGAACCAGGGGGCCCAACTAGCTCCTATAATTCACCCCTCCACTTT
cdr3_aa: CASSQEPGGPTSSYNSPLHF

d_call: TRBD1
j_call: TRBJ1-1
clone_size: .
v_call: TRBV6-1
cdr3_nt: TGTGCCAGCTCCAGGGGGACTGAAGCTTTCTTT
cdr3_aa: CASSRGTEAFF

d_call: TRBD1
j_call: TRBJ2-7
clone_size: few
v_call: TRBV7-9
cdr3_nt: TGTGCCAGCAGCCCTAGACAGGGGTACGAGCAGTACTTC
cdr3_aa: CASSPRQGYEQYF

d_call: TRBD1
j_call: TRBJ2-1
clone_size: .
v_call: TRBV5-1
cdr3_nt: TGCGCCAGCAGCTTACCGGGACAGTACAATGAGCAGTTCTTC
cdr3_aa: CASSLPGQYNEQFF

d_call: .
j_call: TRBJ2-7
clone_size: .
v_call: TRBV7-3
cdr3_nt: TGTGCCAGCAGCCTAGCAGGGGGGACAAACGAGCAGTACTTC
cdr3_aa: CASSLAGGTNEQYF

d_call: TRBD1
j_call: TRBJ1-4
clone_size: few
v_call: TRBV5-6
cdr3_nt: TGTGCCAGCAGCTCGTCCGACAGGGAGGATGAAAAACTGTTTTTT
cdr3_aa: CASSSSDREDEKLFF

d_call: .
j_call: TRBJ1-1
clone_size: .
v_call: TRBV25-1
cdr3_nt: TGTGCCAGCAGTGACCTGCGGGGTGGTGGAACTGAAGCTTTCTTT
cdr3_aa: CASSDLRGGGTEAFF

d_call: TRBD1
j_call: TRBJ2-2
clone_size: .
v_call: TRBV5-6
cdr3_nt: TGTGCCAGCAGCCCAGACAGGGTTACGAACACCGGGGAGCTGTTTTTT
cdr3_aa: CASSPDRVTNTGELFF

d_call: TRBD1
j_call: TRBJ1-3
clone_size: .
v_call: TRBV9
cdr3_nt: TGTGCCAGCAGCTCTGAGGGACAGGGTGCCGAGGCTTGGGGAAACACCATATATTTT
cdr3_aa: CASSSEGQGAEAWGNTIYF

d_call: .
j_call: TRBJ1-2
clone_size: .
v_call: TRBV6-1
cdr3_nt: TGTGCCAGCAGTGAAATGCCCGGACAGCCCTTCGGTGGCTACACCTTC
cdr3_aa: CASSEMPGQPFGGYTF

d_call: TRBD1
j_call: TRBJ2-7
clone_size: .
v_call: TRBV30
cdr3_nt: TGTGCCTGGAGTGTAGCGACAGGGGGCGAGCAGTACTTC
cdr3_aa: CAWSVATGGEQYF

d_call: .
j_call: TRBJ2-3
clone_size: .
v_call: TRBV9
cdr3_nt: TGTGCCAGCAGCGTAGCTGGAGAGAGCACAGATACGCAGTATTTT
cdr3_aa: CASSVAGESTDTQYF

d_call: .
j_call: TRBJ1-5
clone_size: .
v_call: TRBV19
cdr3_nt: TGTGCCAGTAGTATAGGATCCAGGCTTGGTAATCAGCCCCAGCATTTT
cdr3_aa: CASSIGSRLGNQPQHF

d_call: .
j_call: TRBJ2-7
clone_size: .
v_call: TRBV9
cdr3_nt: TGTGCCAGCAGCGTAGCAGGAGAGGGGACCTACGAGCAGTACTTC
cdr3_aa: CASSVAGEGTYEQYF

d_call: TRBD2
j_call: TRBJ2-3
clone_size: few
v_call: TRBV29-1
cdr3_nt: TGCAGCGTTGTGGGGAATCGGGGGGCAGATACGCAGTATTTT
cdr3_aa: CSVVGNRGADTQYF

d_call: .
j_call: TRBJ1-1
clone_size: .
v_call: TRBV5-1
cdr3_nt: TGCGCCAGCAGCTCTACACAGGTTGCGAACACTGAAGCTTTCTTT
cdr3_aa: CASSSTQVANTEAFF

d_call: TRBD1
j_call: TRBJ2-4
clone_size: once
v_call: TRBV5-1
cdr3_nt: TGCGCCAGCAGCTTGGACGGACCGGGACAGGGCCAGTACTTC
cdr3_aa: CASSLDGPGQGQYF

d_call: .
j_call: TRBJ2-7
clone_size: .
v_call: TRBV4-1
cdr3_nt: TGCGCCAGCGGCCGGGATATCTCCTACGAGCAGTACTTC
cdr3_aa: CASGRDISYEQYF

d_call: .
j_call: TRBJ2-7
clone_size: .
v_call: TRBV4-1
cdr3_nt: TGCGCCAGCAGCCAAGGGTCTGCGGGAAACGAGCAGTACTTC
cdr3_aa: CASSQGSAGNEQYF

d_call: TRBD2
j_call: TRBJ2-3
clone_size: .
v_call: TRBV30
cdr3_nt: TGTGCCTGGAGTGTAGGTAGCGGGGGGCCTACAGATACGCAGTATTTT
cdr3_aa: CAWSVGSGGPTDTQYF

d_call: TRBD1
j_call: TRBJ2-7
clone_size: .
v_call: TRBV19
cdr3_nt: TGTGCCAGTAGTCGTCTTACTAGGGACAGGAGCCTCACGTTC
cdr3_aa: CASSRLTRDRSLTF

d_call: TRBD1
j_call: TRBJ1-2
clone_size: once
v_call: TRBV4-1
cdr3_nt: TGCGCCAGCAGCCAACCACGGGACAGGAAAAACTATGGCTACACCTTC
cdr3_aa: CASSQPRDRKNYGYTF

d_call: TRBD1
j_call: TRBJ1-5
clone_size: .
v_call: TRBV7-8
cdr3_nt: TGTGCCAGCAGCTTAGCTCAGGGGGCAGGGCAGCCCCAGCATTTT
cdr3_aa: CASSLAQGAGQPQHF

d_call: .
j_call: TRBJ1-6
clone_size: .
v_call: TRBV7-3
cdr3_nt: TGTGCCAGCAGCTTAAATCAGGGGAGGAAAACACCCCTCCACTTT
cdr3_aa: CASSLNQGRKTPLHF

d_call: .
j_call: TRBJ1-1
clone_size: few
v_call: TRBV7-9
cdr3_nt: TGTGCCAGCAGCTACAGGTCTGAGAACACTGAAGCTTTCTTT
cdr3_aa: CASSYRSENTEAFF

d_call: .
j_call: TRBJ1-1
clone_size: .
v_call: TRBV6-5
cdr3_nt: TGTGCCAGCAGTTTCGGGGGGCTTTATGCTGAAGCTTTCTTT
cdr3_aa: CASSFGGLYAEAFF

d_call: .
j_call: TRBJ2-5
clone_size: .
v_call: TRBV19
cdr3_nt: TGTGCCAGTAGTGGACGGCGCAGGGGGACCCAGTACTTC
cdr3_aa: CASSGRRRGTQYF

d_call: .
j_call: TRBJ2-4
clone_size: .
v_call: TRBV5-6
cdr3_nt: TGTGCCAGCAGCTTGGGCCCACAGCGCGAAAACATTCAGTACTTC
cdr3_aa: CASSLGPQRENIQYF

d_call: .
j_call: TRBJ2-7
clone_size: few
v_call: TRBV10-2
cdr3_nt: TGCGCCAGCAGTGATGGGGGGCAGCTCGAGCAGTACTTC
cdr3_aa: CASSDGGQLEQYF

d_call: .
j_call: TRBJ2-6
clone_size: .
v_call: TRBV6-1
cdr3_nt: TGTGCCAGCAGTGAGGGTTTCGGGGCCAACGTCCTGACTTTC
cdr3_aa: CASSEGFGANVLTF

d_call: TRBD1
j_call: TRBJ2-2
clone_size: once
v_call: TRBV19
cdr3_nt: TGTGCCAGTAGTACCTCCAGGGGGATCGGGGAGCTGTTTTTT
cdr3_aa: CASSTSRGIGELFF

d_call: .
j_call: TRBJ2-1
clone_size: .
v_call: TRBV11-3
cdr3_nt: TGTGCCACCAGCGCATCTTCGGGGGCGCGTGAGCAGTTCTTC
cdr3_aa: CATSASSGAREQFF

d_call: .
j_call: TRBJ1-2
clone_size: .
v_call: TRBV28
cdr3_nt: TGTGCCAGCAGGGGGGGCGCTGGCTATGGCTACACCTTC
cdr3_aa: CASRGGAGYGYTF

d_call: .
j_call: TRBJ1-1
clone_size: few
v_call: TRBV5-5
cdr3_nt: TGTGCCAGCAGCTTGGAGGCTGGGGGCGGAACTGAAGCTTTCTTT
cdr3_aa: CASSLEAGGGTEAFF

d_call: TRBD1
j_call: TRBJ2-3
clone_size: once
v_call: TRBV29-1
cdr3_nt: TGCAGCGCTCAGGGGGCAGAAACAGATACGCAGTATTTT
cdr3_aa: CSAQGAETDTQYF

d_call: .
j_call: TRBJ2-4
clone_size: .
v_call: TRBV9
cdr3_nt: TGTGCCAGCAGCGGCGGGGGCTCCAAAAACATTCAGTACTTC
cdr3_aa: CASSGGGSKNIQYF

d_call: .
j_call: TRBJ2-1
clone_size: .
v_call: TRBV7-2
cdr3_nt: TGTGCCAGCACCCTAGACATGGCCGCTGAGCAGTTCTTC
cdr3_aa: CASTLDMAAEQFF

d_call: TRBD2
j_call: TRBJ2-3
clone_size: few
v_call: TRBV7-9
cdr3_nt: TGTGCCAGCAGCTTAGCGGGGACGGGGGGGCCGCATACGCAGTATTTT
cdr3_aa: CASSLAGTGGPHTQYF

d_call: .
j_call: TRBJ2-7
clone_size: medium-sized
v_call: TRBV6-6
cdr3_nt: TGTGCCAGCAGTTACACACAGGCAGAGCAGTACTTC
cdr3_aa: CASSYTQAEQYF